This T cell receptor (beta chain) came from a study of neoadjuvant anti-PD-1 for oral cavity cancer. Study context: Patients without progression received a fourth nivolumab dose around day 43, then surgical resection on days 50-56.

Assay used: immunoSEQ multiplex PCR; TCRdb lists only in-frame clones, some missing. The top ten clones hold around 3.2% of a sample with about 72,000 clones, 65% to 85% of them seen once. Patients had newly diagnosed, untreated stage II-IVA oral cavity squamous cell carcinoma. The germline gives CDR1 SGHDT, CDR2 YYEEEE. The CDR3 extends over 13 amino acids. The V gene lost 4 bases and the J gene lost 5 bases, with 12 bases spanning the gap. The sequence was obtained from a person aged 40 to 85 with oral cavity squamous cell carcinoma. This sample comprised PBMCs, obtained before nivolumab (anti-PD-1) treatment. The V gene is TRBV5-6, the J gene TRBJ1-1; D unresolved. CDR3 loop: CASSPSGLTEAFF. The CDR3 nucleotides are TGTGCCAGCAGCCCATCGGGGTTGACTGAAGCTTTCTTT.